This T cell receptor (beta chain) was observed in a study of T cell clonotyping in hematopoietic cell transplantation. Points from the study as a whole: Recipient TCR diversity dropped after transplant; expanded clonotypes rose from day 30 to 180. At the given depth, recipient repertoires were over 95% de novo clonotypes. Graft donor and pretransplant recipient Inverse Simpson Index values predicted broader posttransplant TCR diversity.

Worth noting for this clone: The antigen remains undetermined.

V dropped 6 bases and J dropped 6; count of bases not matched to a gene: 6. This CDR3 spans 14 amino acids. Germline CDR1 is SGHRS and CDR2 is YFSETQ. Method: immunoSEQ multiplex PCR; TCRdb's copy keeps in-frame clones and lacks some. Among roughly 12,000 clones listed, approximately 90% were seen once. The TCR sequence derives from a woman in her 50s in good health. Some clones in this sample may be carry-over from other donors' samples. The chain has TRBV5-1 and TRBJ1-6, with 7 bases lining up with TRBD1. The source material was peripheral blood mononuclear cells. CDR3 region: CASNEGALNSPLHF. The CDR3 coding sequence is TGCGCCAGCAACGAGGGGGCGCTTAATTCACCCCTCCACTTT.